This T cell receptor beta chain derives from a study of blood T cell repertoires in COVID-19. On the study more broadly: The United States, Italy and Spain were the sources of the acute and convalescent COVID-19 samples. The analysed material was cDNA or gDNA that came from T cells, B-cell-depleted T cells, or PBMCs.

Per the original methods: Amplification of reference gene primers was used by the study to estimate nucleated cell counts. Measured with immunoSEQ multiplex PCR; TCRdb has only the in-frame clones, and not every one. Clone size and the V and J calls come from that table; the DNA yielded D and trimming. The repertoire includes more than 40,000 clones, less than 85% of them detected once, and around 4.5% sits in the top ten. The CDR3 has 13 amino acids. From germline, CDR1 is SNHLY and CDR2 FYNNEI. Trimming left V 10 bases short and J 6 bases short, with 16 bases between. This chain connects TRBV2 to TRBJ2-1; D possibly corresponds to TRBD2 (6 bases). The receptor comes from a man aged 45-60 years with active COVID-19. What was sequenced was peripheral blood. The CDR3 loop is CATDQGLGNEQFF. CDR3 in DNA: TGTGCCACCGATCAGGGACTGGGCAATGAGCAGTTCTTC.